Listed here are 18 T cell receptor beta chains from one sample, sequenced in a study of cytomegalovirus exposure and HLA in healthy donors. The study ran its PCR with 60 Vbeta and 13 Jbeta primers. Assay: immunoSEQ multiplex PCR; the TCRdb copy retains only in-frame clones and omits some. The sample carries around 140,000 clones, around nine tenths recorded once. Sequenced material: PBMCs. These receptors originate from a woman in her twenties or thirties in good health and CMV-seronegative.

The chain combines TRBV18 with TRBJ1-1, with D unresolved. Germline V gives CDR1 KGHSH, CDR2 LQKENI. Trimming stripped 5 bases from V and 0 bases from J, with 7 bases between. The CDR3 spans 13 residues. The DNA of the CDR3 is TGTGCCAGCTCAGTTAGCGTGAACACTGAAGCTTTCTTT. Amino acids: CASSVSVNTEAFF.

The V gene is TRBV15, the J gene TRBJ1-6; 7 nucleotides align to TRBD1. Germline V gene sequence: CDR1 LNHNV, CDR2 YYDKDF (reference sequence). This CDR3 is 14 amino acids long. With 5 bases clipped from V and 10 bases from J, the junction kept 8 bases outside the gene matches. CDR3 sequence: CATSEDRKSSPLHF. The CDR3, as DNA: TGTGCCACCAGCGAGGACAGGAAATCCTCACCCCTCCACTTT.

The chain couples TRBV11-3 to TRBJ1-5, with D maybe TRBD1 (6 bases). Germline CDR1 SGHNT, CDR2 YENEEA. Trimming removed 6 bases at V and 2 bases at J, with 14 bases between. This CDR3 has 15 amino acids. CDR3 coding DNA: TGTGCCAGCAGGGGAGGGGGGAGAGGCAATCAGCCCCAGCATTTT. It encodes CASRGGGRGNQPQHF.

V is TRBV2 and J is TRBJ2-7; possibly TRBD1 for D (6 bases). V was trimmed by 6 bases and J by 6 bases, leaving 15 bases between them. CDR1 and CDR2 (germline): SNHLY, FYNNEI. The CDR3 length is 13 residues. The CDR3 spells CASSEGVSTEQYF. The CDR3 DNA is TGTGCCAGCAGCGAGGGGGTCTCGACCGAGCAGTACTTC. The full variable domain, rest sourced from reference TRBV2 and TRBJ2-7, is EPEVTQTPSHQVTQMGQEVILRCVPISNHLYFYWYRQILGQKVEFLVSFYNNEISEKSEIFDDQFSVERPDGSNFTLKIRSTKLEDSAMYFCASSEGVSTEQYFGPGTRLTVT.

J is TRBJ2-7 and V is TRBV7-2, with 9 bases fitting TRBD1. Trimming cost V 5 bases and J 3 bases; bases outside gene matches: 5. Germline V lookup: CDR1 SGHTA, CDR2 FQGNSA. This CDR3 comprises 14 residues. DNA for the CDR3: TGTGCCAGCAGCATCTGGACAGGGGACTACGAGCAGTACTTC. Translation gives CASSIWTGDYEQYF.

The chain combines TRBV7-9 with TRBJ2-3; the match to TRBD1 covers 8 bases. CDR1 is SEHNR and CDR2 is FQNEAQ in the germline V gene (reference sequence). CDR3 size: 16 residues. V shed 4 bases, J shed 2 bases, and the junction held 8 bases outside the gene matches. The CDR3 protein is CASSSLQGAVTDTQYF. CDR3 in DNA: TGTGCCAGCAGCTCCCTGCAGGGGGCGGTCACAGATACGCAGTATTTT.

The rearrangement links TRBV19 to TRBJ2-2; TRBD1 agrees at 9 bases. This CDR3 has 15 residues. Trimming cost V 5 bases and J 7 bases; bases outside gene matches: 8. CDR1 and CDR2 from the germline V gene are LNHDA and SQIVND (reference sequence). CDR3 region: CASSLRDRVDGELFF. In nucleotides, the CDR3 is TGTGCCAGTAGTCTCCGGGACAGGGTCGACGGGGAGCTGTTTTTT.

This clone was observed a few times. CDR3 DNA sequence: TGTGCCAGCAGCCCCGGGATAGCGGGGATCAATGAGCAGTTCTTC. It specifies CASSPGIAGINEQFF. J is TRBJ2-1 and V is TRBV7-6, with TRBD2 matching over 8 bases. The CDR3 has 15 amino acids. The germline gives CDR1 SGHVS, CDR2 FNYEAQ. Unmatched junction bases numbered 9, after V lost 5 bases and J lost 6 bases.

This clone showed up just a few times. CDR3 bases: TGTGCCAGTAGTTCTGGGCTTGCGGGGATGAACACTGAAGCTTTCTTT. Amino acids: CASSSGLAGMNTEAFF. The chain carries TRBV19 and TRBJ1-1, with D unclear. Germline CDR1 is LNHDA and CDR2 is SQIVND (reference sequence). The CDR3 is 16 amino acids. Trimming shortened V by 5 bases and J by 0 bases, and 16 bases separated the two germline ends.

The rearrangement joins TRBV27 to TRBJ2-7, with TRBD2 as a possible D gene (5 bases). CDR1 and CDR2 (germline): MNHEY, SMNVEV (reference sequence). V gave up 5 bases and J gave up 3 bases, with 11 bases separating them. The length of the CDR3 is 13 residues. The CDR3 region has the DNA TGTGCCAGCAGTCAAGGACGGGACTACGAGCAGTACTTC. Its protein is CASSQGRDYEQYF.

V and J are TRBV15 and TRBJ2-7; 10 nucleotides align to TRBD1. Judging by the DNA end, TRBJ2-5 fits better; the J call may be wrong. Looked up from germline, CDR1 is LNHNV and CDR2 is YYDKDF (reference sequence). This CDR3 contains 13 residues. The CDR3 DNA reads TGTGCCAGCCGGACAGGGGGGCAAGAGACCCAGTACTTC. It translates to CASRTGGQETQYF.

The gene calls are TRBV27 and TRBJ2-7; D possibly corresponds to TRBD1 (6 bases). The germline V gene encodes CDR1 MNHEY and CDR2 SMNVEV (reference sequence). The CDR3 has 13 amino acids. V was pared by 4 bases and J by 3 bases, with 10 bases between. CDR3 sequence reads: CASSWGRGYEQYF. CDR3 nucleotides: TGTGCCAGCAGTTGGGGCAGGGGCTACGAGCAGTACTTC.

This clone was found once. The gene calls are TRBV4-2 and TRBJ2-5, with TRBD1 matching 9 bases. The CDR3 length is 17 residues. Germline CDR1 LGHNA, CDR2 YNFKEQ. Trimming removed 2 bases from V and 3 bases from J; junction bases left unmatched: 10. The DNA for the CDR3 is TGTGCCAGCAGCCAATACGGCCCGAGGGACAGGGAAGAGACCCAGTACTTC. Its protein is CASSQYGPRDREETQYF.

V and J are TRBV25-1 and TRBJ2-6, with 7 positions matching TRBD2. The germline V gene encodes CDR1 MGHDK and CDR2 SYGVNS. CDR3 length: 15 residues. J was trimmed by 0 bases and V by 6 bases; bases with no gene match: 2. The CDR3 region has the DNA TGTGCCAGCAGCCGCGGGGGCTCTGGGGCCAACGTCCTGACTTTC. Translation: CASSRGGSGANVLTF.

The CDR3 sequence is CASRTGGRGWDTEAFF. CDR3 DNA: TGTGCCAGCAGGACAGGGGGGCGCGGGTGGGACACTGAAGCTTTCTTT. The gene calls are TRBV5-4 and TRBJ1-1; 9 nucleotides match TRBD1. J lost 3 bases, V lost 5 bases, and 11 bases had no gene match. This CDR3 has 16 amino acids. Germline CDR1 SGHNT, CDR2 YYREEE (reference sequence).

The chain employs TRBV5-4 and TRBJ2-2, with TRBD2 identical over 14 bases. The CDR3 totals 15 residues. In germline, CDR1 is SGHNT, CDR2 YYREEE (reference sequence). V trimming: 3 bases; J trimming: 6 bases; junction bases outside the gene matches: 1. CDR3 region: CASSSGLAGAGELFF. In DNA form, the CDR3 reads TGTGCCAGCAGCTCGGGACTAGCGGGGGCCGGGGAGCTGTTTTTT.

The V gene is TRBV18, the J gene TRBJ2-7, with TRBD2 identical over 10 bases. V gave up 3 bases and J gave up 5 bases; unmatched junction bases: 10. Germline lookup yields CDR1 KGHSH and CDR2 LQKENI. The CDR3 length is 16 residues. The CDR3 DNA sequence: TGTGCCAGCTCACCCTCCTCTAGCGGGAGTTACCACGAGCAGTACTTC. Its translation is CASSPSSSGSYHEQYF.

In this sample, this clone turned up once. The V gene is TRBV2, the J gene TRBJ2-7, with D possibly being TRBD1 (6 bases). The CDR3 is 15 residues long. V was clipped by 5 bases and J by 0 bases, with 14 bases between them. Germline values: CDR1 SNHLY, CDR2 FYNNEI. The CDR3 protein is CASSSPDRNSYEQYF. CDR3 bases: TGTGCCAGCAGTTCTCCAGACAGGAACTCCTACGAGCAGTACTTC.